This T cell receptor (beta chain) was recovered during a study of T-cell reconstitution after alpha-beta-depleted transplantation in children. In this sample, this clonotype turned up a few times. Unique molecular identifiers were built into the TCRbeta library. TCRdb re-called the PCR reads with MiXCR, one entry per CDR3 protein. The sample lists some 500,000 distinct CDR3 sequences, 15% to 20% occurring once. V was clipped by 4 bases and J by 0 bases, with 7 bases between them. The CDR3 runs 14 residues. The V gene's germline CDR1 is SGHRS and CDR2 YFSETQ. This chain connects TRBV5-1 to TRBJ2-2; D is undetermined. The receptor comes from a human donor who donated a stem cell graft to a child with acute lymphoblastic leukemia. The material sequenced was PBMCs from the stem cell graft donor, taken from the stem cell graft. The CDR3 loop is CASSLLTNTGELFF. The CDR3 DNA reads as TGCGCCAGCAGCCTCCTCACGAACACCGGGGAGCTGTTTTTT.